This T cell receptor (beta chain) was found in a study of shared T cell receptors in the human thymus. CDR3 length: 17 amino acids. Trimming took 3 bases from V and 0 from J, leaving 18 bases between them. Looked up from germline, CDR1 is GTSNPN and CDR2 is SVGIG (reference sequence). Here immunoSEQ multiplex PCR was the method, and the copy in TCRdb shows in-frame clones only, minus some. The table records approximately 580,000 clones, 75% to 80% of them present only once. Separately, the same data were catalogued under a study of human thymus T cells. As that study records: Resections obtained during corrective heart surgery supplied the thymus tissue. Thymic as well as blood repertoires seemed to favor certain V and J genes unevenly. Related studies found that unrelated individuals share highly overlapping thymic repertoires.

V and J are TRBV30 and TRBJ1-3; the D gene is possibly TRBD1 (5 bases). The sequence was obtained from a boy in the first two years of life with a congenital heart defect. Sequencing used thymocytes. The CDR3 nucleotides are TGTGCCTGGAGCGGAAGGCCTAACAGGACCTCTGGAAACACCATATATTTT. Translation: CAWSGRPNRTSGNTIYF.